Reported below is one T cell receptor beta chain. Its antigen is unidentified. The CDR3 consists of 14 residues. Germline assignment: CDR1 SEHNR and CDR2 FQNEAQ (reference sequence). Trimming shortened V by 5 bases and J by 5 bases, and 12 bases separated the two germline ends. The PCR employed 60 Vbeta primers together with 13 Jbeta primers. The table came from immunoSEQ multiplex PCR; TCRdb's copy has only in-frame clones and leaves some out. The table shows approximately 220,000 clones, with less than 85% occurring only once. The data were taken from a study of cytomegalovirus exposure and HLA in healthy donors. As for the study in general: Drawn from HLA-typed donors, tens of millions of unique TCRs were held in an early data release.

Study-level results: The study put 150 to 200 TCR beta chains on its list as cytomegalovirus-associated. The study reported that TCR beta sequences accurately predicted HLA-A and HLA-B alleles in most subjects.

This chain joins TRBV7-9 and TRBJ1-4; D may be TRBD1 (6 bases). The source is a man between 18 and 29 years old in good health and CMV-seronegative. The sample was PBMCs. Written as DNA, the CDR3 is TGTGCCAGCAGCAAACAGGGTTGGAATGAAAAACTGTTTTTT. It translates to CASSKQGWNEKLFF.